What follows are 12 T cell receptor beta chains derived from one specimen sequenced in a study of T cell clonality in common variable immunodeficiency. Data came from immunoSEQ multiplex PCR; TCRdb stores just in-frame clones and leaves some out. The specimen has about 39,000 clones, none found just once. Sequencing input: peripheral blood mononuclear cells. The source is a person aged 18 to 75 in good health.

This clone was found many times. The DNA ends 3 residues before the CDR3 does, and the rest of the CDR3 is filled in from the germline J gene. The chain is built from TRBV28 and TRBJ1-5, with no clear D. The CDR3 has 16 amino acids. The germline gives CDR1 MDHEN, CDR2 SYDVKM. V was trimmed by 1 base and J by 0 bases, leaving 10 bases between them. CDR3 region: CASSLLSVISNQPQHF. The sequenced CDR3 bases are TGTGCCAGCAGTTTATTATCCGTTATTAGCAATCAGCCC.

This clone was picked up a small number of times. The sequenced fragment ends 3 residues before the CDR3 boundary, so the rest is inferred from the germline J gene. The chain employs TRBV10-2 and TRBJ2-7, with a possible D match to TRBD1 (6 bases). This CDR3 is built from 12 residues. V dropped 5 bases and J dropped 6 bases, with 11 bases sitting between them. Germline loops: CDR1 WSHSY, CDR2 SAAADI. The sequenced CDR3 bases are TGCGCCAGCAGTCAACAGGGACGCGAG. Residues: CASSQQGRE. The full-length CDR3 reads as CASSQQGREQYF.

This clone was counted many times. Read sequence stops 3 residues before the CDR3 end, and the germline J gene provides the missing end. The J gene is TRBJ2-2, the V gene TRBV6-4; TRBD2 matches at 10 bases. Unmatched junction bases numbered 6, after V lost 8 bases and J lost 6 bases. The CDR3 totals 14 residues. Germline V gene sequence: CDR1 MRHNA, CDR2 SNTAGT. The DNA read from the CDR3 is TGTGCCAGCTCCCAGCGGGAGGGCCCCGGGGAG. It specifies CASSQREGPGE. The CDR3 in full is CASSQREGPGELFF.

In this sample, this clone turned up many times. The CDR3 bases that were read are TGTGCCTGGAGTGTAGCAGGGGGGAATGAG. Residues: CAWSVAGGNE. Given in full, the CDR3 is CAWSVAGGNEQFF. This chain links TRBV30 with TRBJ2-1; the D gene is possibly TRBD1 (7 bases). The read ends 3 residues before the CDR3 terminus; that terminus is restored from the germline J gene. Germline CDR1 GTSNPN, CDR2 SVGIG (reference sequence). The CDR3 runs 13 residues. V lost 0 bases and J 7 bases, leaving 10 bases between the germline ends.

This clone showed up many times. The CDR3 is cut off 3 residues early in the read; its end comes from the germline J gene. Other DNA sequences within the sample encode an identical CDR3. This chain joins TRBV10-1 and TRBJ2-3; D is unresolved. Trimming took 0 bases from V and 0 from J, leaving 4 bases between them. This CDR3 comprises 14 residues. The V gene's germline CDR1 is WNHNN and CDR2 SYGVQD (reference sequence). The CDR3 loop is CASSESGSTDTQYF. Incomplete CDR3 DNA: TGCGCCAGCAGTGAGTCGGGCAGCACAGATACG.

This clone occurred many times. The read halts 3 residues ahead of the CDR3 end, with the missing end drawn from the germline J gene. V and J are TRBV5-5 and TRBJ2-6; no clear D gene. Germline V gives CDR1 SGHKS, CDR2 YYEKEE (reference sequence). Between the trimmed V and J ends, which lost 4 bases and 2 bases, there was a span of 7 bases. The CDR3 spans 14 residues. CDR3 DNA, as far as it was read: TGTGCCAGCAGCCTGGCTCCTGGGGCCAACGTC. Residues: CASSLAPGANV. The entire CDR3 sequence reads CASSLAPGANVLTF.

There are many counts of this clone. The read halts 3 residues ahead of the CDR3 end, with the missing end drawn from the germline J gene. V usage is TRBV20-1 and J usage is TRBJ1-6, with 8 bases aligning to TRBD1. Germline loops: CDR1 DFQATT, CDR2 SNEGSKA (reference sequence). The CDR3 has 15 residues. V lost 1 base and J lost 5; bases outside the gene matches: 4. This CDR3 is CSARAQGADNSPLHF. The covered CDR3 bases are TGCAGTGCTAGAGCGCAGGGGGCTGATAATTCACCC.

This clone was seen at least ten times. The read terminates 3 residues before the CDR3 end, so the remaining end is supplied by the germline J gene. V usage is TRBV19 and J usage is TRBJ2-7, with D perhaps TRBD1 (6 bases). The germline V gene encodes CDR1 LNHDA and CDR2 SQIVND (reference sequence). There are 13 residues in the CDR3. V lost 4 bases to trimming and J lost 3 bases, with 10 bases between them. The sequenced part of the CDR3 DNA is TGTGCCAGTAGTAAAGAGACAGGCTACGAG. Its translation is CASSKETGYE. The entire CDR3 protein reads CASSKETGYEQYF.

This clone was counted at least ten times. Read coverage stops 3 residues before the CDR3 terminus; the germline J gene supplies the remainder. V and J are TRBV20-1 and TRBJ1-1, with 8 bases matching TRBD1. CDR1 and CDR2 from the germline V gene are DFQATT and SNEGSKA (reference sequence). CDR3 length: 15 residues. The sequenced CDR3 bases are TGCAGCGGACAGGGCGCATCCTATTACAACACTGAA. This codes for CSGQGASYYNTE. The CDR3 as a whole reads CSGQGASYYNTEAFF.

This clone has at least ten counts. The CDR3 end falls 3 residues outside the read, so it is completed with the germline J gene. The chain employs TRBV2 and TRBJ1-2; the match to TRBD1 covers 8 bases. Germline CDR1 is SNHLY and CDR2 is FYNNEI. This CDR3 spans 14 amino acids. The J segment lost 3 bases and the V segment lost 7 bases, leaving 7 bases of the junction unmatched. The sequenced CDR3 bases are TGTGCCAGCACCGTAAAGACAGGGGACTATGGC. This gives the protein CASTVKTGDYG. The whole CDR3 region reads CASTVKTGDYGYTF.

This clone was seen at least ten times. The observed sequence ends 3 residues before the CDR3 terminus, with the missing tail filled in from the germline J gene. The rearrangement links TRBV10-1 to TRBJ1-5; 7 bases are shared with TRBD1. The CDR3 runs to 16 residues. Germline CDR1 is WNHNN and CDR2 is SYGVQD (reference sequence). V was clipped by 5 bases and J by 3 bases; unmatched bases: 10. CDR3 DNA, as far as it was read: TGCGCCAGCAGTCTTCGGGACAGCCATTTCAATCAGCCC. Amino acid sequence: CASSLRDSHFNQP. The entire CDR3 sequence reads CASSLRDSHFNQPQHF.

This clone was seen ten or more times. The read is 3 residues too short to cover the CDR3 end, so that end is filled in from the germline J gene. The rearrangement joins TRBV20-1 to TRBJ2-1; weak D call: TRBD2 (6 bases). Germline assignment: CDR1 DFQATT and CDR2 SNEGSKA (reference sequence). Trimming cost V 4 bases and J 5 bases, with 15 bases left between them. There are 14 residues in the CDR3. CDR3 loop: CSATRPGVNNEQFF. Incomplete CDR3 DNA: TGCAGTGCTACTCGACCGGGGGTAAACAATGAG.